The 14 T cell receptor beta chains in this list originate from one sample, sequenced in a study of cytomegalovirus exposure and HLA in healthy donors. PCR was performed using 60 Vbeta and 13 Jbeta primers. Measured with immunoSEQ multiplex PCR; TCRdb has only the in-frame clones, and not every one. The data show 150,000 to 160,000 clones, about 88% seen once. The sequenced material came from PBMCs. These TCRs come from a woman younger than 30 in good health and CMV-seronegative.

The gene calls are TRBV19 and TRBJ1-6; the D is unclear. The germline V gene has CDR1 LNHDA and CDR2 SQIVND (reference sequence). V dropped 0 bases and J dropped 7 bases, with 4 bases sitting between them. The CDR3 is 13 residues long. The CDR3 region is CASSIDRNSPLHF. Written as DNA, the CDR3 is TGTGCCAGTAGTATAGATCGGAATTCACCCCTCCACTTT.

V is TRBV7-2 and J is TRBJ1-6; 7 nucleotides align to TRBD1. The CDR3 is 14 residues long. Germline lookup yields CDR1 SGHTA and CDR2 FQGNSA. V lost 5 bases, J lost 6 bases, and 4 bases stayed unmatched. The CDR3 is CASSLGTANSPLHF. CDR3 sequence (DNA): TGTGCCAGCAGCCTCGGGACAGCTAATTCACCCCTCCACTTT.

The count of this clone is one. This rearrangement joins TRBV11-3 to TRBJ2-3; 7 bases are shared with TRBD2. The V segment lost 5 bases and the J segment 5 bases; nucleotides outside the gene matches: 19. Germline CDR1 and CDR2: SGHNT and YENEEA. The CDR3 totals 18 residues. CDR3 sequence reads: CASSPWGGDRSPGDTQYF. The CDR3 region has the DNA TGTGCCAGCAGCCCCTGGGGGGGGGATCGGAGTCCGGGAGATACGCAGTATTTT.

J is TRBJ1-2 and V is TRBV27; D is possibly TRBD1 (5 bases). This CDR3 region has 14 residues. Germline CDR1 is MNHEY and CDR2 is SMNVEV (reference sequence). V lost 6 bases, J lost 0 bases, and 11 bases lay in between. CDR3: CASRGQPSNYGYTF. The CDR3, as DNA: TGTGCCAGCAGGGGGCAGCCTTCTAACTATGGCTACACCTTC.

V usage is TRBV25-1 and J usage is TRBJ1-4; a possible D gene is TRBD1 (5 bases). The CDR3 has 14 residues. Trimming took off 1 base at V and 4 bases at J, with 7 bases between the two ends. Germline V gene lookup returns CDR1 MGHDK and CDR2 SYGVNS. This CDR3 is CASSEFRVNEKLFF. The CDR3 nucleotides are TGTGCCAGCAGTGAATTCAGGGTTAATGAAAAACTGTTTTTT. Full variable domain (remainder filled in from reference TRBV25-1 and TRBJ1-4): EADIYQTPRYLVIGTGKKITLECSQTMGHDKMYWYQQDPGMELHLIHYSYGVNSTEKGDLSSESTVSRIRTEHFPLTLESARPSHTSQYLCASSEFRVNEKLFFGSGTQLSVL.

The chain is built from TRBV13 and TRBJ2-7; D is possibly TRBD1 (5 bases). Germline V gives CDR1 PRHDT, CDR2 FYEKMQ (reference sequence). This CDR3 spans 13 amino acids. The CDR3 DNA reads as TGTGCCAGCAGCTCTTCTAATGGACACGCAAGTACTGTC. Its protein is CASSSSNGHASTV.

This chain connects TRBV4-1 to TRBJ1-1, with a possible D match to TRBD1 (5 bases). V was cut by 6 bases and J by 4 bases, with 15 bases left in between. The CDR3 covers 14 residues. Germline lookup yields CDR1 MGHRA and CDR2 YSYEKL. The CDR3 spells CASSQGAVSTEAFF. DNA of the CDR3: TGCGCCAGCAGTCAGGGCGCGGTGAGCACTGAAGCTTTCTTT.

The V call is TRBV28, the J call TRBJ1-2; 8 bases map to TRBD1. V lost 6 bases to trimming and J lost 2 bases; unmatched junction nucleotides: 5. Germline assignment: CDR1 MDHEN and CDR2 SYDVKM. The CDR3 length is 14 residues. This chain's CDR3 is CASRQGGENYGYTF. The CDR3 region has the DNA TGTGCCAGCAGACAGGGGGGCGAAAACTATGGCTACACCTTC.

The chain joins TRBV4-1 to TRBJ2-7; 8 nucleotides align to TRBD2. Germline lookup yields CDR1 MGHRA and CDR2 YSYEKL. The CDR3 extends over 16 amino acids. J was trimmed by 0 bases and V by 0 bases; bases with no gene match: 4. The CDR3 spells CASSQDGRGDSYEQYF. CDR3 DNA: TGCGCCAGCAGCCAAGATGGGCGGGGGGACTCCTACGAGCAGTACTTC.

The chain combines TRBV28 with TRBJ1-6; D remains unclear. Looked up from germline, CDR1 is MDHEN and CDR2 is SYDVKM. Trimming took 5 bases from V and 0 from J, leaving 17 bases between them. The CDR3 has 18 amino acids. The CDR3 DNA follows: TGTGCCAGCAGTCCCGCAGGTTTCTCGAGCTCCTATAATTCACCCCTCCACTTT. It codes for CASSPAGFSSSYNSPLHF.

This rearrangement joins TRBV6-5 to TRBJ2-7, with 9 bases fitting TRBD1. The CDR3 is made up of 14 amino acids. Germline V gene data show CDR1 as MNHEY and CDR2 as SVGAGI. V lost 6 bases to trimming and J lost 5 bases; unmatched junction nucleotides: 8. The CDR3 bases are TGTGCCAGCAGGCCGGGACAGGGTAGCAACGAGCAGTACTTC. Protein sequence: CASRPGQGSNEQYF.

The chain uses TRBV27 and TRBJ2-2, with 9 bases identical to TRBD2. The J segment lost 4 bases and the V segment lost 3 bases, leaving 6 bases of the junction unmatched. Germline V lookup: CDR1 MNHEY, CDR2 SMNVEV (reference sequence). The CDR3 runs 16 residues. The CDR3 is CASSLLAGVTTGELFF. CDR3 DNA: TGTGCCAGCAGTTTGTTAGCGGGAGTGACCACCGGGGAGCTGTTTTTT.

The gene calls are TRBV7-6 and TRBJ2-7, with TRBD2 matching over 11 bases. Per the germline V gene, CDR1 is SGHVS and CDR2 is FNYEAQ. The CDR3 length is 15 residues. Trimming cost V 1 base and J 4 bases; bases outside gene matches: 3. CDR3 amino acids: CASSLVAGGKYEQYF. In DNA form, the CDR3 reads TGTGCCAGCAGCTTAGTAGCGGGGGGGAAATACGAGCAGTACTTC.

This rearrangement joins TRBV5-1 to TRBJ2-3, with 10 bases matching TRBD2. The V and J ends lost 0 bases and 6 bases, in that order; junction bases with no gene match: 7. CDR3 size: 16 residues. Germline V gene lookup returns CDR1 SGHRS and CDR2 YFSETQ. The CDR3 DNA reads TGCGCCAGCAGCTTGGGTCCAGCGGGAGGGGCGGATACGCAGTATTTT. Amino acids: CASSLGPAGGADTQYF.